This T cell receptor (beta chain) is from a study of OX40 agonist ivuxolimab in advanced cancers. Overall study: The dose of intravenous ivuxolimab that patients received every 2 weeks ranged from 0.01 to 10 mg/kg. Patients assigned to dose escalation were diagnosed with hepatocellular carcinoma, melanoma, renal cell or head and neck cancer.

Sequencing was performed with immunoSEQ multiplex PCR; in TCRdb, only in-frame clones are kept and a portion is missing. Among 100,000 or so clones listed, approximately 95% were seen once. In regard to this clone: Its antigen is not known.

The CDR3 loop spans 12 amino acids. CDR1 and CDR2 (germline): SGHDT, YYEEEE. V was pared by 1 base and J by 5 bases, with 6 bases between. The study, taken as a whole, reports: The study did not work out the antigen specificity of the expanded peripheral T cells.

The sequence was obtained from an adult with an advanced solid tumor such as melanoma, head and neck, liver or kidney cancer. The V gene is TRBV5-6, the J gene TRBJ1-2; D remains ambiguous. The input for sequencing was CD4+ or CD8+ T cells sorted from blood, taken in a trial of the OX40 agonist ivuxolimab. CDR3 region: CASSLKVYGYTF. CDR3 sequence (DNA): TGTGCCAGCAGCTTGAAAGTATATGGCTACACCTTC.